Listed here are 21 T cell receptor beta chains from one sample, sequenced in a study of identical twins. Using its own MiXCR run on the 5' RACE reads, TCRdb lists one record per CDR3 protein. Of roughly 570,000 distinct CDR3 sequences listed, around 9.6% are singletons. The data also belong to a second study, concerning yellow fever vaccine responses in identical twins.

Sequences were obtained from PBMCs. The source of these receptors is a woman between 18 and 30 years old in good health.

The chain carries TRBV5-1 and TRBJ2-2, with D unresolved. Deletions cut 7 bases from V and 1 base from J, with 14 bases between. The CDR3 is made up of 15 amino acids. The germline CDR1 and CDR2 sequences are SGHRS and YFSETQ. This CDR3 is CASALGLLNTGELFF. DNA of the CDR3: TGCGCCAGCGCTTTAGGGCTCTTGAACACCGGGGAGCTGTTTTTT.

The genes are TRBV11-2 and TRBJ2-5; 9 bases are a match to TRBD1. The CDR3 is 16 amino acids. Losses at the gene ends were 3 bases for V and 6 bases for J; bases not matched to a gene: 11. Germline lookup yields CDR1 SGHAT and CDR2 FQNNGV. DNA of the CDR3: TGTGCCAGCAGCTTGGCCGGGACAGGGCCCAGGAAGACCCAGTACTTC. The encoded protein is CASSLAGTGPRKTQYF.

J is TRBJ2-1 and V is TRBV2; D is possibly TRBD2 (6 bases). V dropped 11 bases and J dropped 3 bases, with 17 bases sitting between them. The V gene's germline CDR1 is SNHLY and CDR2 FYNNEI. The CDR3 is 14 amino acids. CDR3 in DNA: TGTGCCGTACGGCGGGACTCCTACTACAATGAGCAGTTCTTC. It yields the protein CAVRRDSYYNEQFF.

This clonotype came up a few times. The chain combines TRBV20-1 with TRBJ2-3; TRBD2 matches at 14 bases. There are 16 residues in the CDR3. V lost 0 bases and J lost 2; bases outside the gene matches: 1. Germline V CDR1 and CDR2: DFQATT, SNEGSKA (reference sequence). This CDR3 reads CSAREGLAGVTDTQYF. The CDR3, as DNA: TGCAGTGCTAGAGAGGGACTAGCGGGGGTCACAGATACGCAGTATTTT.

This clonotype was detected many times. V and J are TRBV4-3 and TRBJ1-2; D is undetermined. This CDR3 is 13 amino acids long. Per the germline V gene, CDR1 is LGHNA and CDR2 is YSLEER. The ends were cut back, 2 bases at V and 8 bases at J, with 12 bases in the middle. As DNA, the CDR3 is TGCGCCAGCAGCCAAAATCGACGGTTGGGCTACACCTTC. This sequence encodes CASSQNRRLGYTF.

This clonotype was seen a few times. The CDR3 DNA reads as TGCAGTGCTAGACGGGACTGGGGGGACAATGAGCAGTTCTTC. Translated, it gives CSARRDWGDNEQFF. The chain is built from TRBV20-1 and TRBJ2-1; TRBD2 might be the D (6 bases). V was clipped by 2 bases and J by 5 bases, with 13 bases between them. The CDR3 is 14 residues long. Germline loops: CDR1 DFQATT, CDR2 SNEGSKA (reference sequence).

The V gene is TRBV20-1, the J gene TRBJ2-1; no reliable D call. In germline, CDR1 is DFQATT, CDR2 SNEGSKA (reference sequence). Trimming pared 6 bases from V and 2 bases from J, leaving 11 bases between. CDR3 length: 13 amino acids. The CDR3 DNA follows: TGCAGTGCCAACGGACCAACCTACAATGAGCAGTTCTTC. Protein sequence: CSANGPTYNEQFF.

For this clonotype: A much bigger clone sits one base away, suggesting this may be a read error. This chain links TRBV4-3 with TRBJ2-7; D ambiguous. The CDR3 consists of 13 residues. Trimming took off 2 bases at V and 0 bases at J, with 5 bases between the two ends. Germline-derived CDR1 and CDR2 are LGHNA and YSLEER. The CDR3: CASSQYTSYEQYF. CDR3 DNA sequence: TGCGCCAGCAGCCAATATACCTCCTACGAGCAGTACTTC.

This clonotype was found a few times. The V call is TRBV4-3, the J call TRBJ2-7; D is possibly TRBD1 (6 bases). Germline V gene lookup returns CDR1 LGHNA and CDR2 YSLEER. Trimming took off 1 base at V and 1 base at J, with 11 bases between the two ends. The CDR3 totals 15 residues. CDR3 bases: TGCGCCAGCAGCCAAGGGATGACAGGATCCTACGAGCAGTACTTC. Translated: CASSQGMTGSYEQYF.

This clonotype was seen many times. The rearrangement uses TRBV27 and TRBJ1-5, with a tentative D call TRBD1 (5 bases). V gave up 6 bases and J gave up 1 base, with 13 bases separating them. CDR3 length: 15 amino acids. The germline CDR1 and CDR2 sequences are MNHEY and SMNVEV (reference sequence). The CDR3, as DNA: TGTGCCAGCAGGGAATGGGGCAGAAGCAATCAGCCCCAGCATTTT. Translated: CASREWGRSNQPQHF.

This clonotype was counted at least ten times. V is TRBV6-6 and J is TRBJ2-7, with D possibly being TRBD2 (5 bases). The CDR3 consists of 12 residues. V lost 5 bases, J lost 5 bases, and 10 bases lay in between. The germline V gene encodes CDR1 MNHNY and CDR2 SVGAGI (reference sequence). The CDR3 DNA is TGTGCCAGCAGTAACACGGGGAACGAGCAGTACTTC. Protein product: CASSNTGNEQYF.

This clonotype occurred a few times. This chain links TRBV11-2 with TRBJ2-1, with no clear D. This CDR3 spans 16 amino acids. Germline V gene sequence: CDR1 SGHAT, CDR2 FQNNGV. The V end was cut by 5 bases, the J end by 2 bases, with 16 bases between. CDR3 DNA sequence: TGTGCCAGCAGCCTCTTAGGCAATCCGACCTACAATGAGCAGTTCTTC. Its translation: CASSLLGNPTYNEQFF.

The sample holds many counts of this clonotype. The chain couples TRBV11-1 to TRBJ1-1; 10 bases agree with TRBD1. Germline CDR1 SGHAT, CDR2 FQDESV (reference sequence). V dropped 5 bases and J dropped 0; count of bases not matched to a gene: 12. This CDR3 region has 18 residues. The CDR3 loop reads CASSTIGQGGILNTEAFF. In nucleotides, the CDR3 is TGTGCCAGCAGCACCATCGGACAGGGGGGAATTTTGAACACTGAAGCTTTCTTT.

There are a few counts of this clonotype. The rearrangement uses TRBV20-1 and TRBJ2-3; 8 nucleotides line up with TRBD2. Germline CDR1 and CDR2: DFQATT and SNEGSKA (reference sequence). The CDR3 contains 17 residues. V dropped 3 bases and J dropped 6; count of bases not matched to a gene: 17. CDR3 sequence: CSASPFSGAGEVDTQYF. CDR3 in DNA: TGCAGTGCTAGCCCCTTCTCGGGAGCGGGAGAAGTGGATACGCAGTATTTT.

This clonotype was observed many times. This chain connects TRBV27 to TRBJ2-3, with 8 bases that match TRBD2. Looked up from germline, CDR1 is MNHEY and CDR2 is SMNVEV (reference sequence). The V segment lost 4 bases and the J segment 5 bases; nucleotides outside the gene matches: 5. The CDR3 totals 14 residues. In DNA form, the CDR3 reads TGTGCCAGCAGTTCGGGACTAGGGATAGATACGCAGTATTTT. This codes for CASSSGLGIDTQYF.

The chain uses TRBV6-5 and TRBJ2-7; D gene uncertain. CDR3 size: 14 residues. Trimming shortened V by 2 bases and J by 3 bases, and 11 bases separated the two germline ends. CDR1 is MNHEY, CDR2 SVGAGI, per germline. CDR3 loop: CASSYRQRDYEQYF. In nucleotides, the CDR3 is TGTGCCAGCAGTTACCGTCAGCGAGACTACGAGCAGTACTTC.

The chain links TRBV3-1 to TRBJ1-1; the D gene is possibly TRBD1 (5 bases). The V end lost 1 base, the J end lost 7 bases, and 19 bases lay between the germline ends. This CDR3 region has 16 residues. Germline CDR1 reads LGHDT; CDR2 reads YNNKEL (reference sequence). The CDR3 DNA reads TGTGCCAGCAGCCAAGTTGGGGCGGCCGTTGGCGGTGAAGCTTTCTTT. It encodes CASSQVGAAVGGEAFF.

This clonotype was detected only a few times. The chain couples TRBV28 to TRBJ2-7, with 7 bases that match TRBD2. V shed 6 bases and J 4 bases; nucleotides not matched to a gene: 9. CDR1 and CDR2 (germline): MDHEN, SYDVKM. This CDR3 region has 14 residues. As DNA, the CDR3 is TGTGCCAGCAGGGCAGCGGGGAACCTGTACGAGCAGTACTTC. Protein: CASRAAGNLYEQYF.

This clonotype was detected ten times or more. CDR3: CASSTRQGPNTEAFF. Written as DNA, the CDR3 is TGTGCCAGCAGTACTCGACAGGGGCCGAACACTGAAGCTTTCTTT. The rearrangement links TRBV27 to TRBJ1-1; 8 bases are shared with TRBD1. Germline V gene sequence: CDR1 MNHEY, CDR2 SMNVEV (reference sequence). Germline trimming cut 5 bases from V and 1 base from J; bases unmatched to any gene: 6. This CDR3 has 15 amino acids.

This clonotype was detected many times. The genes are TRBV20-1 and TRBJ2-3; D gene uncertain. Trimming stripped 0 bases from V and 0 bases from J, with 10 bases between. Germline lookup yields CDR1 DFQATT and CDR2 SNEGSKA (reference sequence). CDR3 size: 15 residues. The CDR3 protein is CSARDWSTSTDTQYF. The DNA of the CDR3 is TGCAGTGCTAGAGATTGGAGTACTAGCACAGATACGCAGTATTTT.

This clonotype has at least ten counts. This rearrangement joins TRBV7-9 to TRBJ2-1; D is unresolved. Germline V gene data show CDR1 as SEHNR and CDR2 as FQNEAQ (reference sequence). The CDR3 is 13 residues long. V gave up 1 base and J gave up 7 bases, with 8 bases separating them. The CDR3 here is CASSLDLANEQFF. The CDR3 nucleotides are TGTGCCAGCAGCTTAGATTTAGCAAATGAGCAGTTCTTC.